Each of the 30 T cell receptor beta chains below was sequenced from the same sample in a study of T cell repertoires in cytomegalovirus infection. TCRdb reprocessed the reads with MiXCR, giving one entry per CDR3 protein. The table lists 90,000 to 120,000 distinct CDR3 sequences, under 25% of them singletons, with roughly two fifths in the top ten. Sequenced material: CD8+ T cells from PBMCs. The source is a human donor in good health (CMV status not recorded). Some clones in this sample may be carry-over from other donors' samples.

The chain joins TRBV11-2 to TRBJ2-1; TRBD2 matches at 7 bases. The CDR3 extends over 14 amino acids. J was trimmed by 9 bases and V by 1 base; bases with no gene match: 6. The germline V gene has CDR1 SGHAT and CDR2 FQNNGV. The CDR3 nucleotides are TGTGCCAGCAGCTTAGTCCGGGGGGTGATTGAGCAGTTCTTC. Amino acids: CASSLVRGVIEQFF.

The chain links TRBV7-9 to TRBJ2-5; TRBD1 might be the D (5 bases). The ends were cut back, 5 bases at V and 5 bases at J, with 21 bases in the middle. This CDR3 is built from 16 residues. Germline V gene data show CDR1 as SEHNR and CDR2 as FQNEAQ (reference sequence). The CDR3 loop reads CASSPRFVQGGETQYF. In nucleotides, the CDR3 is TGTGCCAGCAGCCCCCGCTTCGTTCAGGGTGGGGAGACCCAGTACTTC.

As to this clonotype: A much larger clone is a single base away; this may be a read error. CDR3 residues: CASSLDTRTGYGYIF. CDR3 DNA sequence: TGTGCCAGCAGCTTGGACACCCGAACGGGGTATGGCTACATCTTC. The V gene is TRBV7-9, the J gene TRBJ1-2; D perhaps matches TRBD1 (5 bases). Germline CDR1 reads SEHNR; CDR2 reads FQNEAQ (reference sequence). The CDR3 spans 15 residues. The complete variable domain, with remaining parts taken from reference TRBV7-9 and TRBJ1-2, reads DTGVSQNPRHKITKRGQNVTFRCDPISEHNRLYWYRQTLGQGPEFLTYFQNEAQLEKSRLLSDRFSAERPKGSFSTLEIQRTEQGDSAMYLCASSLDTRTGYGYIFGSGTRLTVV.

The chain uses TRBV12-3 or TRBV12-4 and TRBJ2-1; TRBD2 matches 7 bases. This CDR3 has 15 amino acids. V dropped 1 base and J dropped 1; count of bases not matched to a gene: 1. CDR3 coding DNA: TGTGCCAGCAGTTTAGGGGGGGGTTCCTACAATGAGCAGTTCTTC. Protein sequence: CASSLGGGSYNEQFF.

This clonotype was detected only a few times. The V gene is TRBV4-3, the J gene TRBJ2-6; TRBD1 matches 7 bases. The CDR3 contains 14 residues. Germline V lookup: CDR1 LGHNA, CDR2 YSLEER. V lost 3 bases to trimming and J lost 8 bases; unmatched junction nucleotides: 4. In DNA form, the CDR3 reads TGCGCCAGCAGCCAGGAGACAGGGACCAACGTCCTGACTTTC. Its protein is CASSQETGTNVLTF.

This clonotype has more than one count but fewer than ten. The chain carries TRBV13 and TRBJ2-1; 11 bases match TRBD2. The CDR3 runs 16 residues. V lost 5 bases, J lost 4 bases, and 7 bases stayed unmatched. CDR1 and CDR2 from the germline V gene are PRHDT and FYEKMQ (reference sequence). The CDR3 loop reads CASSPVRLAGYNEQFF. CDR3 DNA sequence: TGTGCCAGCAGCCCTGTACGACTAGCGGGGTACAATGAGCAGTTCTTC.

The chain joins TRBV4-3 to TRBJ1-1; the D gene is possibly TRBD1 (6 bases). CDR1 is LGHNA and CDR2 is YSLEER in the germline V gene. This CDR3 spans 16 amino acids. V was trimmed by 3 bases and J by 3 bases, leaving 17 bases between them. The CDR3 DNA sequence: TGCGCCAGCAGCCAGGGGGCAGGGGCTTGGGACACTGAAGCTTTCTTT. Its protein is CASSQGAGAWDTEAFF.

This clonotype has just one count. The chain uses TRBV20-1 and TRBJ2-3; 10 positions agree with TRBD2. The trim removed 6 bases at V and 0 bases at J, leaving 3 bases unmatched. This CDR3 contains 14 residues. The germline CDR1 and CDR2 sequences are DFQATT and SNEGSKA (reference sequence). The CDR3 DNA sequence: TGCAGTGCCCGGACTAGCGGCAGCACAGATACGCAGTATTTT. Amino acids: CSARTSGSTDTQYF.

The V call is TRBV20-1, the J call TRBJ2-7, with D unresolved. The V gene's germline CDR1 is DFQATT and CDR2 SNEGSKA (reference sequence). This CDR3 is 12 amino acids long. Deletions cut 3 bases from V and 3 bases from J, with 9 bases between. The CDR3 coding sequence is TGCAGTGCTAGGGGCGTAGACTACGAGCAGTACTTC. Amino acids: CSARGVDYEQYF.

The rearrangement uses TRBV7-2 and TRBJ2-7, with unresolved D. From germline, CDR1 is SGHTA and CDR2 FQGNSA. Trimming cost V 6 bases and J 3 bases, with 15 bases left between them. This CDR3 contains 14 residues. CDR3: CASRERASLYEQYF. The CDR3 bases are TGTGCCAGCAGGGAACGCGCCTCTCTCTACGAGCAGTACTTC.

This clonotype appeared many times. Written as DNA, the CDR3 is TGTGCCAGCAGTTCGGACAGCGACGAGCAGTACTTC. Its translation: CASSSDSDEQYF. This chain links TRBV12-3 or TRBV12-4 with TRBJ2-7; D may be TRBD1 (6 bases). The CDR3 has 12 residues. Trimming removed 4 bases at V and 5 bases at J, with 9 bases between.

The V and J genes are TRBV7-6 and TRBJ2-1; a weak D match, TRBD2 (6 bases). Trimming took 1 base from V and 7 from J, leaving 8 bases between them. Germline CDR1 and CDR2: SGHVS and FNYEAQ. The CDR3 is made up of 13 amino acids. The CDR3 DNA follows: TGTGCCAGCAGCTTAGGCGGGGCGAATGAGCAGTTCTTC. Protein: CASSLGGANEQFF. Together with reference TRBV7-6 and TRBJ2-1, the CDR3 gives the full variable domain: GAGVSQSPRYKVTKRGQDVALRCDPISGHVSLYWYRQALGQGPEFLTYFNYEAQQDKSGLPNDRFSAERPEGSISTLTIQRTEQRDSAMYRCASSLGGANEQFFGPGTRLTVL.

V gene TRBV19 combines with J gene TRBJ2-5; TRBD2 is a possible D gene (5 bases). CDR1 and CDR2 (germline): LNHDA, SQIVND (reference sequence). The V and J ends lost 3 bases and 1 base respectively, with 18 bases between them. This CDR3 spans 17 amino acids. The CDR3 reads CASSIGGGPYFQETQYF. As DNA, the CDR3 is TGTGCCAGTAGTATCGGAGGTGGGCCCTATTTCCAAGAGACCCAGTACTTC.

V usage is TRBV30 and J usage is TRBJ2-7, with D perhaps given as TRBD1 or TRBD2 (5 bases each). The CDR3 sequence is 15 residues long. Trimming shortened V by 0 bases and J by 0 bases, and 12 bases separated the two germline ends. In germline, CDR1 is GTSNPN, CDR2 SVGIG (reference sequence). As DNA, the CDR3 is TGTGCCTGGAGTGTGGGTCCAGGGAGCTCCTACGAGCAGTACTTC. This sequence encodes CAWSVGPGSSYEQYF. The entire variable domain, with the rest obtained from reference TRBV30 and TRBJ2-7, is as follows: SQTIHQWPATLVQPVGSPLSLECTVEGTSNPNLYWYRQAAGRGLQLLFYSVGIGQISSEVPQNLSASRPQDRQFILSSKKLLLSDSGFYLCAWSVGPGSSYEQYFGPGTRLTVT.

Many counts were recorded for this clonotype. CDR3 coding DNA: TGTGCCAGCAGCTTAGGAGGGGCGTCTCAGCCCCAGCATTTT. This translates into CASSLGGASQPQHF. V and J are TRBV7-2 and TRBJ1-5; tentative D call: TRBD1 (5 bases). There are 14 residues in the CDR3. The V gene's germline CDR1 is SGHTA and CDR2 FQGNSA. The V end was cut by 1 base, the J end by 6 bases, with 10 bases between.

In regard to this clonotype: Just one base apart from a much larger clone, this may be a read error. This chain uses TRBV7-2 with TRBJ2-7; no firm D call. CDR3 size: 12 residues. CDR1 and CDR2 (germline): SGHTA, FQGNSA. Trimming removed 3 bases at V and 3 bases at J, with 6 bases between. CDR3 bases: TGTGCCAGCAGCTTTACATGCTACGAGCAGTACTTC. Its protein product is CASSFTCYEQYF. The whole variable domain, filled in from reference TRBV7-2 and TRBJ2-7, reads GAGVSQSPSNKVTEKGKDVELRCDPISGHTALYWYRQSLGQGLEFLIYFQGNSAPDKSGLPSDRFSAERTGGSVSTLTIQRTQQEDSAVYLCASSFTCYEQYFGPGTRLTVT.

The J gene is TRBJ2-3, the V gene TRBV28; TRBD2 might be the D (6 bases). The CDR3 has 15 residues. V was pared by 2 bases and J by 2 bases, with 11 bases between. Germline CDR1 MDHEN, CDR2 SYDVKM. CDR3 coding DNA: TGTGCCAGCAGTTTACGGGGACTGATCACAGATACGCAGTATTTT. It codes for CASSLRGLITDTQYF.

Ten or more counts support this clonotype. The V gene is TRBV12-3 or TRBV12-4, the J gene TRBJ1-1, with D possibly TRBD1 on 6 matching bases. V was cut by 4 bases and J by 6 bases, with 18 bases left in between. CDR3 length: 15 residues. DNA for the CDR3: TGTGCCAGCAGTTCCCCACAGGGTGTGTTTTCTGAAGCTTTCTTT. Amino acids: CASSSPQGVFSEAFF.

The J gene is TRBJ2-2, the V gene TRBV7-9, with D unclear. The CDR3 contains 14 residues. V lost 8 bases and J lost 4, with 14 bases in between. Germline V gene sequence: CDR1 SEHNR, CDR2 FQNEAQ (reference sequence). Here the CDR3 reads CASPPMDSTGELFF. The CDR3 region has the DNA TGTGCCAGCCCCCCCATGGATTCCACCGGGGAGCTGTTTTTT. Supplemented by reference TRBV7-9 and TRBJ2-2, the full variable domain reads DTGVSQNPRHKITKRGQNVTFRCDPISEHNRLYWYRQTLGQGPEFLTYFQNEAQLEKSRLLSDRFSAERPKGSFSTLEIQRTEQGDSAMYLCASPPMDSTGELFFGEGSRLTVL.

The chain carries TRBV11-2 and TRBJ2-7, with 7 bases fitting TRBD2. The germline V gene encodes CDR1 SGHAT and CDR2 FQNNGV. V lost 4 bases and J lost 9; bases outside the gene matches: 6. The CDR3 contains 12 residues. CDR3 sequence: CASSSGGLVQYF. DNA for the CDR3: TGTGCCAGCAGCTCTGGAGGACTAGTGCAGTACTTC.

In its sample, this clonotype was seen many times. The chain combines TRBV7-3 with TRBJ2-2; 9 nucleotides align to TRBD2. The V and J ends lost 5 bases and 8 bases, in that order; junction bases with no gene match: 3. CDR3 length: 13 amino acids. From germline, CDR1 is SGHTA and CDR2 FQGTGA. As DNA, the CDR3 is TGTGCCAGCAGCGCAGGACTAGCGGGGGAGCTGTTTTTT. It yields the protein CASSAGLAGELFF.

This chain links TRBV12-3 or TRBV12-4 with TRBJ2-7, with D perhaps matching TRBD2 (5 bases). The ends were cut back, 2 bases at V and 5 bases at J, with 10 bases in the middle. The CDR3 loop spans 13 amino acids. DNA of the CDR3: TGTGCCAGCAGTTTAAGGAACGGGGACGAGCAGTACTTC. Encoded protein: CASSLRNGDEQYF.

This clonotype was picked up many times. The J gene is TRBJ2-7, the V gene TRBV6-5; D not certain. This CDR3 spans 13 amino acids. V lost 9 bases and J lost 2, with 14 bases in between. Per germline, CDR1 MNHEY and CDR2 SVGAGI. The CDR3: CASTPAPTYEQYF. The CDR3 DNA reads TGTGCCAGTACCCCAGCTCCAACCTACGAGCAGTACTTC.

Many counts were recorded for this clonotype. The chain combines TRBV7-2 with TRBJ1-5; D ambiguous. With 5 bases removed from V and 12 bases from J, the gap between germline ends came to 14 bases. The CDR3 length is 12 residues. Per the germline V gene, CDR1 is SGHTA and CDR2 is FQGNSA. The CDR3 is CASSASGVHQHF. The CDR3 nucleotides are TGTGCCAGCAGCGCATCTGGGGTACACCAGCATTTT.

Comments on this clonotype: The missing conserved phenylalanine or tryptophan at the end of this CDR3 makes a read error likely. The gene calls are TRBV7-2 and TRBJ1-2, with D possibly matching TRBD1 (6 bases). This CDR3 has 16 amino acids. Germline V gives CDR1 SGHTA, CDR2 FQGNSA. V lost 9 bases and J lost 1, with 21 bases in between. For the CDR3, the DNA is TGTGCCAGTAGCCCAGCGACAGGAGAATTTAACTATGGCTACACCATC. Encoded protein: CASSPATGEFNYGYTI.

This clonotype was found a few times. CDR3 sequence (DNA): TGTGCCAGCACTCCGACAGGGGCCCTCTATGGCTACACCTTC. Translated, it gives CASTPTGALYGYTF. The chain recombines TRBV6-1 with TRBJ1-2; 8 nucleotides agree with TRBD1. The J segment lost 4 bases and the V segment lost 7 bases, leaving 8 bases of the junction unmatched. CDR1 MNHNS and CDR2 SASEGT come from the germline V gene. The CDR3 length is 14 residues.

The rearrangement links TRBV6-5 to TRBJ1-2; 7 nucleotides agree with TRBD1. Trimming took 2 bases from V and 7 from J; bases not matched to a gene: 7. Germline CDR1 reads MNHEY; CDR2 reads SVGAGI. This CDR3 has 14 amino acids. This CDR3 reads CASSYSGTELGYTF. The CDR3 DNA reads as TGTGCCAGCAGTTACAGCGGGACAGAGCTTGGCTACACCTTC.

The genes are TRBV24-1 and TRBJ2-1; D possibly corresponds to TRBD1 (5 bases). The V end was cut by 4 bases, the J end by 8 bases, with 14 bases between. The CDR3 sequence is 14 residues long. Germline V CDR1 and CDR2: KGHDR, SFDVKD. The CDR3 DNA sequence: TGTGCCACCAGTGAGGGGCGTGGGGCCGATGAGCAGTTCTTC. It specifies CATSEGRGADEQFF.

This clonotype was counted at least ten times. The chain is built from TRBV7-8 and TRBJ2-7, with D possibly called TRBD1 or TRBD2 (5 bases each). V lost 5 bases to trimming and J lost 0 bases, with 14 bases between them. In germline, CDR1 is SGHVS, CDR2 FQNEAQ. The CDR3 consists of 15 residues. Here the CDR3 reads CASSPQGELSYEQYF. The CDR3 DNA reads as TGTGCCAGCAGCCCCCAAGGGGAGCTCTCCTACGAGCAGTACTTC. The entire variable domain, with the rest obtained from reference TRBV7-8 and TRBJ2-7, is as follows: GAGVSQSPRYKVAKRGQDVALRCDPISGHVSLFWYQQALGQGPEFLTYFQNEAQLDKSGLPSDRFFAERPEGSVSTLKIQRTQQEDSAVYLCASSPQGELSYEQYFGPGTRLTVT.

Only a few counts were recorded for this clonotype. This chain uses TRBV7-9 with TRBJ1-1, with unresolved D. Germline values: CDR1 SEHNR, CDR2 FQNEAQ (reference sequence). This CDR3 comprises 16 residues. Trimming shortened V by 5 bases and J by 1 base, and 17 bases separated the two germline ends. CDR3 nucleotides: TGTGCCAGCAGCCCCACCACGTGGGGAGAGAACACTGAAGCTTTCTTT. It codes for CASSPTTWGENTEAFF.